This T cell receptor beta chain came from a study of T cells in Graves' hyperthyroidism and ophthalmopathy. Graves' hyperthyroidism showing no ophthalmopathy progression within 18 months was considered stable. Each patient was aged 18 to 65 and had newly diagnosed hyperthyroidism of under 2 months' duration. CDR3 length: 16 amino acids. With 4 bases removed from V and 0 bases from J, the gap between germline ends came to 15 bases. Germline V gene sequence: CDR1 PRHDT, CDR2 FYEKMQ (reference sequence). What was amplified from RNA transcripts were TCR beta CDR3 regions. A first-round RT-PCR of the TCR CDR3 used the HTBI primer set. Each CDR3 protein is one row after TCRdb ran MiXCR on the multiplex PCR reads. Among approximately 400,000 distinct CDR3 sequences listed, 15% to 18% were seen once. This clonotype has a count of ten or more.

The sequence was obtained from a woman aged 18 to 35 with Graves' hyperthyroidism. The chain joins TRBV13 to TRBJ1-2; D is unresolved. The sequenced material came from blood. The CDR3 sequence: CASSSNETEANYGYTF. The CDR3 DNA follows: TGTGCCAGCAGCTCGAACGAGACCGAAGCTAACTATGGCTACACCTTC.